These 27 T cell receptor beta chains share one sample of origin, sequenced in a study of shared clonotypes between healthy human individuals. Assay: immunoSEQ multiplex PCR; the TCRdb copy retains only in-frame clones and omits some. The data show about 380,000 clones, 90% to 97% seen once. Sequenced sample: memory CD8+ T cells sorted from blood. Subset in this sample: CD45RO+ cells pooled with CCR7-negative TemRA cells. The receptors here all came from a man aged 25-40 years in good health.

The rearrangement links TRBV29-1 to TRBJ2-3; D is ambiguous. The germline CDR1 and CDR2 sequences are SQVTM and ANQGSEA. V lost 5 bases and J lost 1, with 7 bases in between. The CDR3 contains 12 residues. The CDR3 sequence is CSVPMGTDTQYF. In DNA, the CDR3 is TGCAGCGTTCCGATGGGCACAGATACGCAGTATTTT.

The chain recombines TRBV2 with TRBJ2-7; D not certain. Germline CDR1 is SNHLY and CDR2 is FYNNEI. The CDR3 totals 13 residues. V lost 6 bases and J lost 2, with 11 bases in between. The CDR3 nucleotides are TGTGCCAGCAGCCCAACAATTACCTACGAGCAGTACTTC. This codes for CASSPTITYEQYF.

The J gene is TRBJ2-2, the V gene TRBV11-3, with D maybe TRBD1 (7 bases). Germline V gene lookup returns CDR1 SGHNT and CDR2 YENEEA. The V gene lost 4 bases and the J gene lost 6 bases, with 9 bases spanning the gap. CDR3 length equals 13 residues. The CDR3 region is CASSSRGAGELFF. CDR3 nucleotide sequence: TGTGCCAGCAGCTCCAGGGGGGCCGGGGAGCTGTTTTTT.

The chain is built from TRBV28 and TRBJ2-7; 8 nucleotides align to TRBD1. This CDR3 has 15 residues. The V and J ends lost 3 bases and 0 bases, in that order; junction bases with no gene match: 4. CDR1 and CDR2 from the germline V gene are MDHEN and SYDVKM. The DNA of the CDR3 is TGTGCCAGCAGTTTGTGGACAGGGCCCTCCTACGAGCAGTACTTC. Translated, it gives CASSLWTGPSYEQYF.

The J gene is TRBJ2-1, the V gene TRBV4-2; D perhaps matches TRBD2 (5 bases). Germline assignment: CDR1 LGHNA and CDR2 YNFKEQ. The CDR3 totals 16 residues. V lost 0 bases and J lost 2, with 11 bases in between. The CDR3 loop reads CASSQDGRRPYNEQFF. CDR3 bases: TGTGCCAGCAGCCAAGATGGCCGGAGGCCCTACAATGAGCAGTTCTTC.

V is TRBV5-1 and J is TRBJ2-7; tentative D call: TRBD2 (5 bases). Germline assignment: CDR1 SGHRS and CDR2 YFSETQ. The CDR3 totals 17 residues. V was shortened by 5 bases and J by 3 bases, with 24 bases between the two germline ends. CDR3 residues: CASSSGLRARDYYEQYF. CDR3 nucleotides: TGCGCCAGCAGTTCGGGTCTCAGAGCCAGAGACTACTACGAGCAGTACTTC.

This clone was recorded a few times. The rearrangement uses TRBV18 and TRBJ2-2; D gene unclear. Trimming pared 3 bases from V and 4 bases from J, leaving 6 bases between. The CDR3 loop spans 13 amino acids. Germline CDR1 KGHSH, CDR2 LQKENI. The CDR3 DNA is TGTGCCAGCTCACCTGGATCCACCGGGGAGCTGTTTTTT. It yields the protein CASSPGSTGELFF. Full variable domain (remainder filled in from reference TRBV18 and TRBJ2-2): NAGVMQNPRHLVRRRGQEARLRCSPMKGHSHVYWYRQLPEEGLKFMVYLQKENIIDESGMPKERFSAEFPKEGPSILRIQQVVRGDSAAYFCASSPGSTGELFFGEGSRLTVL.

The chain links TRBV1 to TRBJ2-1; the table assigns TRBD2, which was not confirmed against the DNA. TRBV1 is assigned pseudogene status. This CDR3 comprises 17 residues. The CDR3 region has the DNA TGCACCAGCAGCCAAGATGATCCGGGGAGCTCCTACAATGAGCAGTTCTTC. It is translated as CTSSQDDPGSSYNEQFF.

This sequence joins TRBV28 and TRBJ1-2, with 7 nucleotides matching TRBD1. Trimming removed 8 bases from V and 1 base from J; junction bases left unmatched: 4. CDR3 size: 13 residues. The germline gives CDR1 MDHEN, CDR2 SYDVKM. CDR3: CASGGQYNYGYTF. Written as DNA, the CDR3 is TGTGCCAGCGGGGGACAGTATAACTATGGCTACACCTTC.

The chain is built from TRBV30 and TRBJ2-3; TRBD1 is a possible D gene (6 bases). CDR3 length: 15 residues. The V gene lost 3 bases and the J gene lost 1 base, with 14 bases spanning the gap. The germline V gene has CDR1 GTSNPN and CDR2 SVGIG (reference sequence). The CDR3 reads CAWSPTGKGTDTQYF. CDR3 nucleotides: TGTGCCTGGAGCCCTACAGGGAAGGGCACAGATACGCAGTATTTT.

J is TRBJ2-6 and V is TRBV6-1; D is ambiguous. This CDR3 has 13 amino acids. Trimming stripped 6 bases from V and 2 bases from J, with 5 bases between. Germline V gene lookup returns CDR1 MNHNS and CDR2 SASEGT. This chain's CDR3 is CASSTAGANVLTF. The CDR3 DNA follows: TGTGCCAGCAGCACGGCTGGGGCCAACGTCCTGACTTTC.

This sequence joins TRBV19 and TRBJ1-1; tentative D call: TRBD1 (6 bases). This CDR3 spans 14 amino acids. Germline loops: CDR1 LNHDA, CDR2 SQIVND (reference sequence). Deletions cut 6 bases from V and 3 bases from J, with 14 bases between. CDR3 region: CASRSKGGHTEAFF. The CDR3 bases are TGTGCCAGTAGATCTAAGGGGGGACACACTGAAGCTTTCTTT.

The rearrangement joins TRBV6-5 to TRBJ2-6, with 12 nucleotides matching TRBD2. CDR3 length: 16 amino acids. Germline V gene lookup returns CDR1 MNHEY and CDR2 SVGAGI. With V trimmed by 4 bases and J by 2 bases, 0 bases remained unmatched. The CDR3 DNA reads TGTGCCAGCAGTTGGACTAGCGGGGCTGGGGCCAACGTCCTGACTTTC. It yields the protein CASSWTSGAGANVLTF.

The rearrangement joins TRBV7-6 to TRBJ2-7; 8 bases match TRBD1. The germline V gene has CDR1 SGHVS and CDR2 FNYEAQ. J lost 3 bases, V lost 1 base, and 2 bases had no gene match. This CDR3 is built from 14 residues. CDR3 sequence reads: CASSLGQGFYEQYF. The CDR3 DNA is TGTGCCAGCAGCTTAGGACAGGGGTTCTACGAGCAGTACTTC.

The V call is TRBV4-2, the J call TRBJ2-2, with TRBD2 matching over 11 bases. Germline values: CDR1 LGHNA, CDR2 YNFKEQ. V lost 1 base, J lost 3 bases, and 1 base stayed unmatched. The CDR3 covers 16 residues. The CDR3 nucleotides are TGTGCCAGCAGCCAAGGACTAGCGGGGCACACCGGGGAGCTGTTTTTT. This gives the protein CASSQGLAGHTGELFF.

This clone was observed a single time. CDR3 sequence (DNA): TGTGCCACCGCCCGAGGACAGGGATCTGAAAAACTGTTTTTT. Translated: CATARGQGSEKLFF. This sequence joins TRBV19 and TRBJ1-4; TRBD1 agrees at 8 bases. Germline trimming cut 10 bases from V and 7 bases from J; bases unmatched to any gene: 11. CDR1 is LNHDA, CDR2 SQIVND, per germline (reference sequence). The CDR3 loop spans 14 amino acids.

The chain carries TRBV6-5 and TRBJ2-1; 14 positions match TRBD2. V was clipped by 6 bases and J by 6 bases; unmatched bases: 4. CDR1 is MNHEY and CDR2 is SVGAGI in the germline V gene. The CDR3 extends over 15 amino acids. This chain's CDR3 is CASRDGTSGSNEQFF. The DNA for the CDR3 is TGTGCCAGCAGGGATGGGACTAGCGGGAGCAATGAGCAGTTCTTC.

The V and J genes are TRBV5-4 and TRBJ2-2; 12 nucleotides align to TRBD2. The CDR3 extends over 14 amino acids. The V gene's germline CDR1 is SGHNT and CDR2 YYREEE (reference sequence). The ends lost 4 bases at V and 9 bases at J; junction bases unmatched: 4. CDR3: CASSPGLAGRELFF. CDR3 nucleotides: TGTGCCAGCAGCCCGGGACTAGCGGGCAGGGAGCTGTTTTTT.

This clone was picked up one time. Here the CDR3 DNA reads TGTGCCAGCAGTTCACAGGGAATGAACATTCAGTACTTC. This sequence encodes CASSSQGMNIQYF. The chain uses TRBV28 and TRBJ2-4, with a weak D call TRBD1 (6 bases). The CDR3 length is 13 residues. Germline lookup yields CDR1 MDHEN and CDR2 SYDVKM. The V end was cut by 4 bases, the J end by 7 bases, with 11 bases between.

The chain employs TRBV19 and TRBJ2-3; 8 bases line up with TRBD1. This CDR3 spans 16 amino acids. Trimming took 0 bases from V and 3 from J; bases not matched to a gene: 5. The V gene's germline CDR1 is LNHDA and CDR2 SQIVND (reference sequence). This CDR3 is CASSIEGRGQTDTQYF. As DNA, the CDR3 is TGTGCCAGTAGTATAGAAGGCAGGGGGCAGACAGATACGCAGTATTTT.

The chain employs TRBV13 and TRBJ2-5; 8 bases align to TRBD2. The CDR3 extends over 14 amino acids. Germline trimming cut 3 bases from V and 5 bases from J; bases unmatched to any gene: 5. Germline CDR1 reads PRHDT; CDR2 reads FYEKMQ (reference sequence). The CDR3 coding sequence is TGTGCCAGCAGCTTTCGGGGGGGAGCGGAGACCCAGTACTTC. This translates into CASSFRGGAETQYF.

The V call is TRBV25-1, the J call TRBJ2-1, with D perhaps being TRBD1 or TRBD2 (5 bases each). The CDR3 runs to 17 residues. The V gene's germline CDR1 is MGHDK and CDR2 SYGVNS. The V gene lost 1 base and the J gene lost 0 bases, with 13 bases spanning the gap. The CDR3 spells CASSESGSPHSYNEQFF. The DNA for the CDR3 is TGTGCCAGCAGTGAATCAGGGAGCCCCCACTCCTACAATGAGCAGTTCTTC. Filled out from reference TRBV25-1 and TRBJ2-1, the complete variable domain reads EADIYQTPRYLVIGTGKKITLECSQTMGHDKMYWYQQDPGMELHLIHYSYGVNSTEKGDLSSESTVSRIRTEHFPLTLESARPSHTSQYLCASSESGSPHSYNEQFFGPGTRLTVL.

The rearrangement uses TRBV6-1 and TRBJ2-2, with 10 bases identical to TRBD1. The ends lost 9 bases at V and 5 bases at J; junction bases unmatched: 9. The CDR3 length is 15 residues. CDR1 and CDR2 from the germline V gene are MNHNS and SASEGT. The CDR3 DNA sequence: TGTGCCAGTCCCCGGGACAGGGGACGGACCGGGGAGCTGTTTTTT. Amino acids: CASPRDRGRTGELFF.

The chain employs TRBV6-5 and TRBJ2-1; perhaps D is TRBD1 or TRBD2 (5 bases each). Per germline, CDR1 MNHEY and CDR2 SVGAGI. With 1 base removed from V and 11 bases from J, the gap between germline ends came to 12 bases. The CDR3 consists of 13 residues. The CDR3 region has the DNA TGTGCCAGCAGTTACTATTCAGGGACCAAGCAGTTCTTC. Translated: CASSYYSGTKQFF.

The genes are TRBV4-2 and TRBJ1-3, with TRBD1 as a possible D gene (5 bases). Per germline, CDR1 LGHNA and CDR2 YNFKEQ. The CDR3 runs 14 residues. Trimming cost V 1 base and J 3 bases, with 7 bases left between them. CDR3 bases: TGTGCCAGCAGCCAAGGGGGGAATGGAAACACCATATATTTT. This translates into CASSQGGNGNTIYF.

V gene TRBV6-5 combines with J gene TRBJ2-7; 8 bases are a match to TRBD2. Losses at the gene ends were 3 bases for V and 3 bases for J; bases not matched to a gene: 4. CDR1 and CDR2 (germline): MNHEY, SVGAGI. The CDR3 spans 14 residues. The CDR3 spells CASSYAGGNYEQYF. The CDR3 DNA reads TGTGCCAGCAGTTATGCGGGAGGAAACTACGAGCAGTACTTC.

The chain combines TRBV6-1 with TRBJ2-7; TRBD2 matches 8 bases. The trim removed 5 bases at V and 10 bases at J, leaving 16 bases unmatched. The CDR3 runs to 15 residues. CDR1 is MNHNS, CDR2 SASEGT, per germline. The CDR3 bases are TGTGCCAGCAGTCCCCAATACCGGGGGGGGGCGGTTCAGTACTTC. This codes for CASSPQYRGGAVQYF.